Listed here is a single TCR beta chain. The sample holds one count of this clone. Its cognate antigen has yet to be identified. One base away there is no much larger clone; base qualities are not given. The protocol used for the library was the immunoSEQ multiplex PCR assay. This immuneACCESS table, as held by TCRdb, lists in-frame sequences with V and J called but not all clones. Of the missing ones, under half trace to an unresolved V gene in checked studies; the others have no known cause. In all, the sample holds tens of thousands of clones, and more than 85% of those were seen once. Jointly, the top ten make up around 3.8% of the sample. The CDR3 measures 15 amino acids from cysteine to phenylalanine. Just the 45-base CDR3 DNA is kept, in frame starting at base 1. V gives up 0 bases and J gives up 7 bases, and the segment between their germline ends measures 13 bases. The CDR1 and CDR2 encoded by the germline V gene are MNHEY and SVGAGI.

This record belongs to a study of control samples from healthy donors and cancer patients (dated by TCRdb to 2018 to 2021). The chain couples TRBV6-5 to TRBJ1-5; the D gene is not confidently resolved. The clonotype comes from a woman aged 45-65 years in good health. The material sequenced was blood. The encoded CDR3 is CASSYSGRVGQPQHF. The DNA sequence reads TGTGCCAGCAGTTACTCGGGTCGGGTAGGACAGCCCCAGCATTTT.